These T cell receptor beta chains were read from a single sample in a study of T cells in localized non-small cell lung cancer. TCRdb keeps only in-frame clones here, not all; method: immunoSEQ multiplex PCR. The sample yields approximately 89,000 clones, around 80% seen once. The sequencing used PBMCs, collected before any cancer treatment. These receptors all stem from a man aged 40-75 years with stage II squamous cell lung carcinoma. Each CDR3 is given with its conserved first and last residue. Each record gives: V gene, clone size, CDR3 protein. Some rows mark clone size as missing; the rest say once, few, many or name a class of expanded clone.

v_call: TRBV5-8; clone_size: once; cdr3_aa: CASRPQGRGTGELFF
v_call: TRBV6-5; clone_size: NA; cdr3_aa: CASRGTGGGYNEQFF
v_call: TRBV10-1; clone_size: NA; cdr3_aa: CASSESDRSSYEQYF
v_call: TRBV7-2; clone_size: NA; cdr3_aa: CASSPLTGRNQPQHF
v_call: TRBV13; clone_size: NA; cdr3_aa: CASSSGTGSRSPLHF
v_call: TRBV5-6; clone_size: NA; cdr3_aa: CASTRRRDRVETQYF
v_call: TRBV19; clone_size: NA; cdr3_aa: CASSYRLFYEQYF
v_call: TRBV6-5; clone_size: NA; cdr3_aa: CASSLDLYSYEQYF
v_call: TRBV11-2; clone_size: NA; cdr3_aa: CASSTWGQQLSYEQYF
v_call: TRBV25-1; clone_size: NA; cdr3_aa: CASSGRGGDGEKLFF
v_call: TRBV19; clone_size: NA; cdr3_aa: CASSHNSGRRFSSYNSPLHF
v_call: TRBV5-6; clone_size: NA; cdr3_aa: CASSFEISVTEAFF
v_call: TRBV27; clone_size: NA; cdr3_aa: CATRAVNYEQYF
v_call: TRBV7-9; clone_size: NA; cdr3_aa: CASSLAGLGEKLFF
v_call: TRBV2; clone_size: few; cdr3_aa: CASRRQGGTEAFF
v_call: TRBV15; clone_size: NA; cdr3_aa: CATSSTGNSPLHF
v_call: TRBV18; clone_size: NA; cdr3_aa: CASSRTAQETQYF
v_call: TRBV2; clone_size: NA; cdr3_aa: CASSEELAGVLDTQYF